A single T cell receptor beta chain is shown here with its context. These data belong to a study of control samples from healthy donors and cancer patients. TCRdb's copy holds only in-frame clones and misses some; the assay was immunoSEQ multiplex PCR. Seen here are some 74,000 clones, 70% to 90% observed once, and the top ten hold 4.5% to 6%. The germline gives CDR1 SNHLY, CDR2 FYNNEI. The V and J ends lost 6 bases and 0 bases respectively, with 6 bases between them. The CDR3 loop spans 13 amino acids. Sequenced input: blood. The TCR comes from a woman aged 45-65 years in good health. J is TRBJ1-5 and V is TRBV2; D might be TRBD1 (5 bases). The CDR3 sequence is CASRGGSNQPQHF. CDR3 in DNA: TGTGCCAGCAGGGGGGGTAGCAATCAGCCCCAGCATTTT.